This T cell receptor (beta chain) comes out of a study of a mutant IDH1 vaccine in newly diagnosed glioma. At the level of the study: Either 4-6 weeks after radiotherapy alone or alongside temozolomide, vaccination was begun.

Worth noting for this clone: Its specificity is unknown.

Some clones are missing from TCRdb's copy, which holds only in-frame ones; the method was immunoSEQ multiplex PCR. The data show 50,000 to 65,000 clones, approximately 84% seen once. The junction had 7 bases not matched to a gene; V was cut back by 8 bases and J by 3 bases. The CDR3 is 13 residues long. Per the germline V gene, CDR1 is SEHNR and CDR2 is FQNEAQ (reference sequence). Time point in this sample: week 11, during vaccination. Doses of 300 ug of mutant IDH1 20-mer peptide were given with topical imiquimod. This chain connects TRBV7-9 to TRBJ2-7; 7 bases line up with TRBD2. The sequence derives from a woman in her forties or fifties with glioma. The input for sequencing was PBMCs, taken from a glioma patient whose treatment included an IDH1 peptide vaccine. CDR3 residues: CASVRGGSYEQYF. CDR3 DNA sequence: TGTGCCAGCGTCCGCGGGGGTAGCTACGAGCAGTACTTC.